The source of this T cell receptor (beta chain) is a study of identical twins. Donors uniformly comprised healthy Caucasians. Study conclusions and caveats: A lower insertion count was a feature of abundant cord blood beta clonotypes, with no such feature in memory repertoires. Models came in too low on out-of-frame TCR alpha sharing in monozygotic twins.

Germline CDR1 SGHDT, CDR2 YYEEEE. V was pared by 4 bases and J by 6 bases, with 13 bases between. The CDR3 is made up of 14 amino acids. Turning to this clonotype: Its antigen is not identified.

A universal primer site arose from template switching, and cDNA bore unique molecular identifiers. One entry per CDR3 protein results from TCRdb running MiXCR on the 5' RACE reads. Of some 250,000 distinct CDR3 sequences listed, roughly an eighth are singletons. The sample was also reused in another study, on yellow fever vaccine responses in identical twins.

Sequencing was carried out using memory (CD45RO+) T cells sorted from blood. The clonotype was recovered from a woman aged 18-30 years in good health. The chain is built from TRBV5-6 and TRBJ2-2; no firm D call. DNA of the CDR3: TGTGCCAGCAGCCCTCATACTGGGGCCGGGGAGCTGTTTTTT. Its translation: CASSPHTGAGELFF.